These 32 T cell receptor beta chains came from one sample sequenced in a study of T cell changes during pregnancy in multiple sclerosis (dated by TCRdb to the late 2010s). Libraries were constructed by the immunoSEQ multiplex PCR assay. TCRdb took over this immuneACCESS table, retaining in-frame rearrangements with V and J assigned. Such tables are incomplete; in checked studies, under half of the missing clones stem from an unresolved V gene, and the remainder is unexplained. The sample includes tens of thousands of clones, with more than 85% observed a single time. 9.5% to 13% of the sample is in the top ten clones. The sequencing used CD8+ T cells from peripheral blood mononuclear cells, collected after pregnancy. The receptors were sampled from a female donor with multiple sclerosis, enrolled in a pregnancy study.

This clone appeared a single time. This chain links TRBV7-9 with TRBJ1-2; 8 nucleotides line up with TRBD1. The germline V gene has CDR1 SEHNR and CDR2 FQNEAQ (reference sequence). This CDR3 spans 14 amino acids. With 3 bases clipped from V and 4 bases from J, the junction kept 4 bases outside the gene matches. CDR3 residues: CASSLDGTGYGYTF. Written as DNA, the CDR3 is TGTGCCAGCAGCTTGGACGGGACAGGCTATGGCTACACCTTC.

The count of this clone is one. This chain joins TRBV10-3 and TRBJ2-3; possibly TRBD1 for D (6 bases). V was pared by 6 bases and J by 6 bases, with 19 bases between. The CDR3 covers 15 residues. Per the germline V gene, CDR1 is ENHRY and CDR2 is SYGVKD. The CDR3 region is CAIRVQGRFGDTQYF. CDR3 nucleotide sequence: TGTGCCATCAGGGTACAGGGACGGTTTGGGGATACGCAGTATTTT.

The chain is built from TRBV5-6 and TRBJ1-1; the D is unclear. The CDR3 is 16 amino acids. Germline CDR1 SGHDT, CDR2 YYEEEE. Deletions cut 1 base from V and 1 base from J, with 14 bases between. CDR3 residues: CASSLYGGRKNTEAFF. CDR3 DNA: TGTGCCAGCAGCTTGTACGGTGGCAGGAAGAACACTGAAGCTTTCTTT. Using reference TRBV5-6 and TRBJ1-1 for the parts outside the CDR3, the full variable domain is DAGVTQSPTHLIKTRGQQVTLRCSPKSGHDTVSWYQQALGQGPQFIFQYYEEEERQRGNFPDRFSGHQFPNYSSELNVNALLLGDSALYLCASSLYGGRKNTEAFFGQGTRLTVV.

The V and J genes are TRBV7-8 and TRBJ2-5; possible D gene TRBD2, 6 bases. This CDR3 is built from 16 residues. The V and J ends lost 1 base and 7 bases respectively, with 19 bases between them. Germline CDR1 is SGHVS and CDR2 is FQNEAQ. The CDR3 region has the DNA TGTGCCAGCAGCTTAGGCCGGGAGAAGTTTACCGGGACCCAGTACTTC. Encoded protein: CASSLGREKFTGTQYF.

The CDR3 region is CASSNGLRTEAFF. The CDR3 coding sequence is TGTGCCAGCAGTAACGGACTCAGAACTGAAGCTTTCTTT. The chain recombines TRBV6-5 with TRBJ1-1; no definite D call. The CDR3 extends over 13 amino acids. The germline V gene has CDR1 MNHEY and CDR2 SVGAGI. V was shortened by 5 bases and J by 5 bases, with 12 bases between the two germline ends.

The rearrangement joins TRBV5-6 to TRBJ2-7, with D possibly TRBD1 on 6 matching bases. The length of the CDR3 is 17 residues. The V gene lost 4 bases and the J gene lost 2 bases, with 22 bases spanning the gap. CDR1 and CDR2 from the germline V gene are SGHDT and YYEEEE. The CDR3 coding sequence is TGTGCCAGCAGCGTGAGGGTCGCTGGACAGCCTACCTACGAGCAGTACTTC. Its translation: CASSVRVAGQPTYEQYF.

This rearrangement joins TRBV28 to TRBJ2-7; unclear D gene. The V end was cut by 7 bases, the J end by 7 bases, with 11 bases between. CDR1 MDHEN and CDR2 SYDVKM come from the germline V gene. This CDR3 is 11 amino acids long. CDR3 amino acids: CASTPGGEQYF. DNA for the CDR3: TGTGCCAGCACCCCGGGTGGGGAGCAGTACTTC.

The CDR3 region is CASSFTVVSGYTF. CDR3 DNA sequence: TGTGCCAGCAGCTTTACGGTCGTATCGGGCTACACCTTC. The chain recombines TRBV14 with TRBJ1-2; D is ambiguous. V lost 5 bases and J lost 8, with 15 bases in between. Germline V gives CDR1 SGHDN, CDR2 FVKESK. This CDR3 has 13 amino acids.

The chain links TRBV9 to TRBJ2-1; 8 bases are shared with TRBD2. Germline CDR1 reads SGDLS; CDR2 reads YYNGEE. V lost 4 bases and J lost 1; bases outside the gene matches: 4. This CDR3 is 15 amino acids long. CDR3 residues: CASSLSGVSYNEQFF. The CDR3 DNA follows: TGTGCCAGCAGCCTTAGCGGGGTTTCCTACAATGAGCAGTTCTTC.

The chain combines TRBV7-2 with TRBJ1-1, with D unresolved. This CDR3 is built from 14 residues. The germline V gene has CDR1 SGHTA and CDR2 FQGNSA. V was pared by 4 bases and J by 0 bases, with 9 bases between. The CDR3 reads CASSYPELNTEAFF. As DNA, the CDR3 is TGTGCCAGCAGCTATCCGGAGTTGAACACTGAAGCTTTCTTT. The complete variable domain, with remaining parts taken from reference TRBV7-2 and TRBJ1-1, reads GAGVSQSPSNKVTEKGKDVELRCDPISGHTALYWYRQSLGQGLEFLIYFQGNSAPDKSGLPSDRFSAERTGGSVSTLTIQRTQQEDSAVYLCASSYPELNTEAFFGQGTRLTVV.

The chain recombines TRBV4-1 with TRBJ2-1; D is uncertain. The ends were cut back, 3 bases at V and 6 bases at J, with 3 bases in the middle. This CDR3 spans 11 amino acids. Germline V lookup: CDR1 MGHRA, CDR2 YSYEKL. The CDR3 region has the DNA TGCGCCAGCAGCCACTTCAATGAGCAGTTCTTC. Translating it yields CASSHFNEQFF.

V gene TRBV7-3 combines with J gene TRBJ2-2; perhaps TRBD2 as D (6 bases). This CDR3 contains 15 residues. The germline gives CDR1 SGHTA, CDR2 FQGTGA. The V and J ends lost 4 bases and 2 bases respectively, with 11 bases between them. Here the CDR3 DNA reads TGTGCCAGCAGCTCAACCGGGACTAACACCGGGGAGCTGTTTTTT. Translated, it gives CASSSTGTNTGELFF.

CDR3 loop: CASSLVASGGNDIQYF. The CDR3 DNA reads TGTGCCAGCAGTTTAGTGGCTAGCGGGGGGAACGACATTCAGTACTTC. The gene calls are TRBV27 and TRBJ2-4, with TRBD2 matching over 11 bases. V lost 2 bases, J lost 8 bases, and 8 bases stayed unmatched. This CDR3 is built from 16 residues. CDR1 MNHEY and CDR2 SMNVEV come from the germline V gene (reference sequence).

The V and J genes are TRBV30 and TRBJ1-1; 9 nucleotides line up with TRBD1. This CDR3 is built from 13 residues. Trimming took 0 bases from V and 10 from J; bases not matched to a gene: 6. Germline CDR1 and CDR2: GTSNPN and SVGIG (reference sequence). CDR3 amino acids: CAWSVGDRAGAFF. The CDR3 DNA is TGTGCCTGGAGTGTTGGGGACAGGGCGGGAGCTTTCTTT.

CDR3 bases: TGTGCCAGCAGTTACCTTTTTTCAGGGCGGGAGACCCAGTACTTC. The encoded protein is CASSYLFSGRETQYF. The chain joins TRBV6-5 to TRBJ2-5; tentative D call: TRBD1 (5 bases). The germline CDR1 and CDR2 sequences are MNHEY and SVGAGI. Trimming pared 2 bases from V and 5 bases from J, leaving 15 bases between. The CDR3 is 15 residues long.

The chain links TRBV20-1 to TRBJ2-3, with D hard to call. V lost 0 bases, J lost 7 bases, and 5 bases lay in between. Germline lookup yields CDR1 DFQATT and CDR2 SNEGSKA (reference sequence). The CDR3 has 11 residues. CDR3 bases: TGCAGTGCTAGAGACGAGAATACGCAGTATTTT. Protein sequence: CSARDENTQYF.

The chain's CDR3 is CASIPKKTYRPYEQYF. CDR3 coding DNA: TGTGCCAGCATTCCTAAGAAGACATATAGGCCCTACGAGCAGTACTTC. The V and J genes are TRBV2 and TRBJ2-7; D gene uncertain. CDR1 and CDR2 (germline): SNHLY, FYNNEI. Trimming removed 7 bases from V and 2 bases from J, with 21 bases in between. The CDR3 consists of 16 residues.

The genes are TRBV2 and TRBJ2-7, with 8 positions matching TRBD1. The ends lost 8 bases at V and 3 bases at J; junction bases unmatched: 15. CDR1 and CDR2 (germline): SNHLY, FYNNEI. This CDR3 is built from 16 residues. The CDR3 sequence: CASFFNPGTGDYEQYF. The CDR3 DNA reads TGTGCCAGCTTTTTCAACCCCGGGACAGGAGACTACGAGCAGTACTTC.

The chain carries TRBV19 and TRBJ2-2; D perhaps matches TRBD2 (6 bases). Looked up from germline, CDR1 is LNHDA and CDR2 is SQIVND (reference sequence). The CDR3 spans 16 residues. The V end lost 3 bases, the J end lost 3 bases, and 14 bases lay between the germline ends. The CDR3 DNA follows: TGTGCCAGTAGTATTTCGCTGGGGGGTTACACCGGGGAGCTGTTTTTT. Translating gives CASSISLGGYTGELFF.

The chain links TRBV28 to TRBJ1-5, with D unresolved. The length of the CDR3 is 13 residues. Germline assignment: CDR1 MDHEN and CDR2 SYDVKM. The V end lost 1 base, the J end lost 7 bases, and 8 bases lay between the germline ends. The CDR3 reads CASSLYGLQPQHF. The CDR3 region has the DNA TGTGCCAGCAGTTTATACGGTCTGCAGCCCCAGCATTTT.

The V and J genes are TRBV28 and TRBJ2-1; 7 bases are a match to TRBD2. The CDR3 covers 14 residues. Germline CDR1 and CDR2: MDHEN and SYDVKM. V dropped 6 bases and J dropped 4; count of bases not matched to a gene: 6. The CDR3: CASSAGRIYNEQFF. The CDR3 nucleotides read TGTGCCAGCAGCGCCGGGAGGATATACAATGAGCAGTTCTTC.

The genes are TRBV11-2 and TRBJ1-5; D is unresolved. This CDR3 comprises 16 residues. Trimming pared 1 base from V and 3 bases from J, leaving 13 bases between. Germline CDR1 is SGHAT and CDR2 is FQNNGV. This CDR3 reads CASSLVLYPPNQPQHF. In DNA form, the CDR3 reads TGTGCCAGCAGCTTAGTTCTCTATCCCCCCAATCAGCCCCAGCATTTT.

The genes are TRBV2 and TRBJ1-5, with TRBD1 matching over 9 bases. CDR3 size: 15 residues. The trim removed 4 bases at V and 4 bases at J, leaving 5 bases unmatched. CDR1 is SNHLY, CDR2 FYNNEI, per germline. The CDR3 coding sequence is TGTGCCAGCAGTGTACGACAGGGGGGTAATCAGCCCCAGCATTTT. It is translated as CASSVRQGGNQPQHF. The full variable domain, its missing parts supplied by reference TRBV2 and TRBJ1-5, is EPEVTQTPSHQVTQMGQEVILRCVPISNHLYFYWYRQILGQKVEFLVSFYNNEISEKSEIFDDQFSVERPDGSNFTLKIRSTKLEDSAMYFCASSVRQGGNQPQHFGDGTRLSIL.

The chain is built from TRBV11-2 and TRBJ1-5, with 7 bases aligning to TRBD1. There are 13 residues in the CDR3. Germline CDR1 SGHAT, CDR2 FQNNGV. V trimming: 5 bases; J trimming: 5 bases; junction bases outside the gene matches: 3. This CDR3 reads CASSPGTDQPQHF. The CDR3 coding sequence is TGTGCCAGCAGCCCCGGGACAGATCAGCCCCAGCATTTT.

The V call is TRBV6-1, the J call TRBJ2-1; D might be TRBD2 (5 bases). Trimming took off 5 bases at V and 5 bases at J, with 10 bases between the two ends. Germline lookup yields CDR1 MNHNS and CDR2 SASEGT. The CDR3 extends over 13 amino acids. CDR3 residues: CASSNYGDNEQFF. DNA of the CDR3: TGTGCCAGCAGTAATTACGGGGACAATGAGCAGTTCTTC.

The rearrangement joins TRBV10-3 to TRBJ2-7; a possible D gene is TRBD2 (6 bases). Between the trimmed V and J ends, which lost 5 bases and 0 bases, there was a span of 11 bases. The CDR3 covers 14 residues. The V gene's germline CDR1 is ENHRY and CDR2 SYGVKD. The CDR3 sequence is CAISLADLSYEQYF. Here the CDR3 DNA reads TGTGCCATCAGTTTAGCGGATCTCTCCTACGAGCAGTACTTC.

The rearrangement joins TRBV4-1 to TRBJ2-7; 10 bases are shared with TRBD1. The CDR3 is made up of 13 amino acids. V lost 3 bases, J lost 10 bases, and 6 bases stayed unmatched. In germline, CDR1 is MGHRA, CDR2 YSYEKL. CDR3 loop: CASSQTGGAEQYF. DNA of the CDR3: TGCGCCAGCAGCCAGACAGGGGGCGCGGAACAGTACTTC.

V and J are TRBV5-5 and TRBJ1-2; TRBD1 matches at 8 bases. Germline V gene data show CDR1 as SGHKS and CDR2 as YYEKEE (reference sequence). This CDR3 is 16 amino acids long. J was trimmed by 4 bases and V by 0 bases; bases with no gene match: 8. CDR3 sequence reads: CASSLDQGARGYGYTF. The CDR3 nucleotides read TGTGCCAGCAGCTTGGACCAGGGGGCGCGGGGCTATGGCTACACCTTC.

V gene TRBV7-9 combines with J gene TRBJ1-2, with D maybe TRBD1 (6 bases). The CDR3 has 15 residues. The germline V and J ends were trimmed by 1 base and 8 bases, with 17 bases remaining between them. Germline CDR1 and CDR2: SEHNR and FQNEAQ (reference sequence). This CDR3 reads CASSLGGGRLGGYTF. For the CDR3, the DNA is TGTGCCAGCAGCTTAGGCGGGGGCCGACTCGGCGGCTACACCTTC.

Comments on this clone: As the CDR3 is not closed by the conserved phenylalanine or tryptophan, this likely results from a read error. No DNA is shown, since the ends of the CDR3 on it are uncertain; the CDR3 is the one TCRdb lists. V and J are TRBV2 and TRBJ2-7; the table's TRBD1 call for D was not verified on the DNA. The CDR3 is made up of 10 amino acids, end residues included. The germline V gene encodes CDR1 SNHLY and CDR2 FYNNEI. CDR3 sequence: CASEGHSPSL.

J is TRBJ1-2 and V is TRBV2, with 7 positions matching TRBD1. Germline V gene lookup returns CDR1 SNHLY and CDR2 FYNNEI. J lost 10 bases, V lost 6 bases, and 5 bases had no gene match. The CDR3 has 11 residues. In DNA form, the CDR3 reads TGTGCCAGCAGGGGGACAGATTTCTACACCTTC. Its protein is CASRGTDFYTF.

The genes are TRBV7-6 and TRBJ2-3; TRBD1 matches at 9 bases. The germline V gene encodes CDR1 SGHVS and CDR2 FNYEAQ. After removal of 4 bases from V and 5 bases from J, the junction contained 7 bases not matched to a gene. The CDR3 consists of 15 residues. The CDR3 spells CASSSRDRAQDTQYF. The CDR3 DNA reads TGTGCCAGCAGCTCTCGGGACAGGGCCCAAGATACGCAGTATTTT. The whole variable domain, filled in from reference TRBV7-6 and TRBJ2-3, reads GAGVSQSPRYKVTKRGQDVALRCDPISGHVSLYWYRQALGQGPEFLTYFNYEAQQDKSGLPNDRFSAERPEGSISTLTIQRTEQRDSAMYRCASSSRDRAQDTQYFGPGTRLTVL.